This T cell receptor (beta chain) emerged from a study of beta chain features in type 1 diabetes. Expressed TCRB transcripts got sequenced, as all isolated RNA was reverse transcribed. Some clones are missing from TCRdb's copy, which holds only in-frame ones; the method was immunoSEQ multiplex PCR. The sample gives almost 350,000 clones, around 19% of which show up once; around 0.044% is in the top ten. Each of the CD4+ naive, central memory, regulatory and stem cell-like memory populations was sorted via CD45RO/CCR7/CD25/CD127/CD95/CD27. In all sorted populations, purity surpassed 98%. Per germline, CDR1 SGHRS and CDR2 YFSETQ. The ends lost 7 bases at V and 5 bases at J; junction bases unmatched: 11. This CDR3 is 16 amino acids long.

The chain uses TRBV5-1 and TRBJ2-1, with 11 positions matching TRBD2. The receptor was derived from a young woman in good health. What was sequenced was naive CD4+ T cells from blood. The CDR3: CASQGVAGGLHNEQFF. As DNA, the CDR3 is TGCGCCAGCCAGGGGGTAGCGGGGGGGCTCCACAATGAGCAGTTCTTC.